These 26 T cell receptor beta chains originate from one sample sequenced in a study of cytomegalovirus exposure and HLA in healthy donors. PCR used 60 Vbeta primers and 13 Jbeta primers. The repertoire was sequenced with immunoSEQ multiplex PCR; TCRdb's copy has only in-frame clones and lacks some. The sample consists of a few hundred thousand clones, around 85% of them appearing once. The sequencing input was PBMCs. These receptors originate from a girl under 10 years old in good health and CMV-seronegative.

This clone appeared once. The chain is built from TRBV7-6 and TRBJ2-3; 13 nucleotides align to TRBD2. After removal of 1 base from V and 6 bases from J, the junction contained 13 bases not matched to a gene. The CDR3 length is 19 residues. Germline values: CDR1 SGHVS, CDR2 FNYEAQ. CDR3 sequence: CASSLGDWTSGGFGDTQYF. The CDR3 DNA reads TGTGCCAGCAGCTTAGGCGACTGGACTAGCGGGGGCTTTGGGGATACGCAGTATTTT.

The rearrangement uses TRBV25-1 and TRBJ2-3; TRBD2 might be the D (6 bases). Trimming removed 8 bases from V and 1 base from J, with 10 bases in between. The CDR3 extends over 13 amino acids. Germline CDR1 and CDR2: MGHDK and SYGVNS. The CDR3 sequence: CASRDWGTDTQYF. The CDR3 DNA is TGTGCCAGCCGGGACTGGGGCACAGATACGCAGTATTTT.

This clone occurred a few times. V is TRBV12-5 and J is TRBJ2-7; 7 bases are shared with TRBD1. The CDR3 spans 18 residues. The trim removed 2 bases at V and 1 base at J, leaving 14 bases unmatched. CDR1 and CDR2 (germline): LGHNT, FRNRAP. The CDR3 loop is CASGLRLGTAVKSYEQYF. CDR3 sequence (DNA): TGTGCTAGTGGTTTGAGGTTGGGGACAGCTGTCAAGTCCTACGAGCAGTACTTC. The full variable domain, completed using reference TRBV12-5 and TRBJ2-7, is DARVTQTPRHKVTEMGQEVTMRCQPILGHNTVFWYRQTMMQGLELLAYFRNRAPLDDSGMPKDRFSAEMPDATLATLKIQPSEPRDSAVYFCASGLRLGTAVKSYEQYFGPGTRLTVT.

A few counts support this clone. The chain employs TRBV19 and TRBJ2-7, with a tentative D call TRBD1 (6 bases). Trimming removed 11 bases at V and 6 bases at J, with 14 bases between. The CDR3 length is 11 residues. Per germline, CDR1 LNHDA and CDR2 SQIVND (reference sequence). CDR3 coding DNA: TGTGCCGTCGGGTCAGGGGTCGAGCAGTACTTC. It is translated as CAVGSGVEQYF.

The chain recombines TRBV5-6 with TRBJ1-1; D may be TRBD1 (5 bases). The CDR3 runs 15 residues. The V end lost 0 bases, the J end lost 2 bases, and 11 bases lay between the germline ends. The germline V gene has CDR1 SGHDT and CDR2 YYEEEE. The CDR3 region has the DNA TGTGCCAGCAGCTTGGCGGTGGGGGGAAACACTGAAGCTTTCTTT. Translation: CASSLAVGGNTEAFF.

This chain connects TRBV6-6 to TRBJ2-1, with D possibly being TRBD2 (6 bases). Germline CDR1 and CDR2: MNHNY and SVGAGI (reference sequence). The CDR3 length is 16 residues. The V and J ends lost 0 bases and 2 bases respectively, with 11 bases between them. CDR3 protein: CASSYSPGAPYNEQFF. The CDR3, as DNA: TGTGCCAGCAGTTACTCGCCGGGAGCACCCTACAATGAGCAGTTCTTC.

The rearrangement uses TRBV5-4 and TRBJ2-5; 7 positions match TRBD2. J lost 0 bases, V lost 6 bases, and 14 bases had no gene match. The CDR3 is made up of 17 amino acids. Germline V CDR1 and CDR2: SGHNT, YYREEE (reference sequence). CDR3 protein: CASNYNRASGNQETQYF. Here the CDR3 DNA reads TGTGCCAGCAACTACAATCGGGCTAGCGGTAACCAAGAGACCCAGTACTTC.

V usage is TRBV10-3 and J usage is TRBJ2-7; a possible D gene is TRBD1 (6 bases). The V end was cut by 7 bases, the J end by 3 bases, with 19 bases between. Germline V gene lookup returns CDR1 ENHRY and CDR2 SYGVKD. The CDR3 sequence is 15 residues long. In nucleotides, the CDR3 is TGTGCCATCAAAGCCCGACAGGAGGCCGGCTACGAGCAGTACTTC. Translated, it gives CAIKARQEAGYEQYF.

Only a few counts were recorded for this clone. The CDR3 protein is CASSTLGTEAFF. DNA for the CDR3: TGTGCCAGCAGTACCCTCGGCACTGAAGCTTTCTTT. The rearrangement uses TRBV6-1 and TRBJ1-1; D gene uncertain. Trimming cost V 5 bases and J 4 bases, with 8 bases left between them. The CDR3 covers 12 residues. Germline CDR1 reads MNHNS; CDR2 reads SASEGT.

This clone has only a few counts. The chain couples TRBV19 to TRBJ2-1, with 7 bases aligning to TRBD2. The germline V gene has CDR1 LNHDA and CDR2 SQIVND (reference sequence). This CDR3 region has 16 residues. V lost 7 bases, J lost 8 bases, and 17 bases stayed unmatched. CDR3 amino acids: CASKRREEGGLYEQFF. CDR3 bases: TGTGCCAGTAAACGTCGGGAGGAGGGAGGGCTTTATGAGCAGTTCTTC.

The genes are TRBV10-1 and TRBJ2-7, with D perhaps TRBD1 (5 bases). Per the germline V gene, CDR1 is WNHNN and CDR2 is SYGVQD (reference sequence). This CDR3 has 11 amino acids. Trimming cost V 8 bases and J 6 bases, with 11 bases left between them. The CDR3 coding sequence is TGCGCCAGCGGCACAGGACCCGAGCAGTACTTC. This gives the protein CASGTGPEQYF.

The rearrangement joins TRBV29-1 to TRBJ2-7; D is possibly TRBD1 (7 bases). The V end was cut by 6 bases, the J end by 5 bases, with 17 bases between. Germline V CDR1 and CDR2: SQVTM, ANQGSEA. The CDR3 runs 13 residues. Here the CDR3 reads CSVGGQRAHEQYF. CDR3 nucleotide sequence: TGCAGCGTGGGGGGACAGCGTGCCCACGAGCAGTACTTC.

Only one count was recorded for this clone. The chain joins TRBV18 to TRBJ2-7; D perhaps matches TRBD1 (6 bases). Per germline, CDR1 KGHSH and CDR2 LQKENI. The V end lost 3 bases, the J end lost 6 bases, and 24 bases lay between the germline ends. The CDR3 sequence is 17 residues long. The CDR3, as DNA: TGTGCCAGCTCACCGGTTCTTGGACAGCGGAGATTCGTCGAGCAGTACTTC. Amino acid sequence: CASSPVLGQRRFVEQYF.

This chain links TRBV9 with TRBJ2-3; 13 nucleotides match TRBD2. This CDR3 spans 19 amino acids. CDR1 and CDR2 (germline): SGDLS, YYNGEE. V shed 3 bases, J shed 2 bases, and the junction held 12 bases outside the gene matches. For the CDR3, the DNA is TGTGCCAGCAGCGATGGACTAGCGGGAGTCCCACTCTACACAGATACGCAGTATTTT. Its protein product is CASSDGLAGVPLYTDTQYF.

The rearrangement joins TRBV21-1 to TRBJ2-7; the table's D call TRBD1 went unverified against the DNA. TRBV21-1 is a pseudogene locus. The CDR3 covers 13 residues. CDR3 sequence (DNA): TGTGCCAGCCAGGTTAGGACAGCCTACGAGCAGTACTTC. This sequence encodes CASQVRTAYEQYF.

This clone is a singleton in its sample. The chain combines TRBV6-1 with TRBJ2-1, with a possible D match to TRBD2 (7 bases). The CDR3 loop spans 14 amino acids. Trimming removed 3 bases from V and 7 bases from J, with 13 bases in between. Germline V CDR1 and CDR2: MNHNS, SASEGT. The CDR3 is CASSEGGGWNEQFF. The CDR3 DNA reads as TGTGCCAGCAGTGAGGGGGGGGGCTGGAATGAGCAGTTCTTC.

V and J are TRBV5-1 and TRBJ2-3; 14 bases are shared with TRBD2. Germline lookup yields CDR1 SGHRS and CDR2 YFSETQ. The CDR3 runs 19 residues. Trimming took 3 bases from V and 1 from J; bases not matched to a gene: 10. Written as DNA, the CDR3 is TGCGCCAGCAGCTCGGCAGGCAAGGGACTAGCGGGAGGCACAGATACGCAGTATTTT. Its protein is CASSSAGKGLAGGTDTQYF.

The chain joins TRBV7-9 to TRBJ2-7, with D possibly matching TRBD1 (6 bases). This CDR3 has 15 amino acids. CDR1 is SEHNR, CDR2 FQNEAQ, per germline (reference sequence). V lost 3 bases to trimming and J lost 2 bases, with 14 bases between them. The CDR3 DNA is TGTGCCAGCAGCTTTGAGGGCAGGGGACCCTACGAGCAGTACTTC. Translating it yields CASSFEGRGPYEQYF.

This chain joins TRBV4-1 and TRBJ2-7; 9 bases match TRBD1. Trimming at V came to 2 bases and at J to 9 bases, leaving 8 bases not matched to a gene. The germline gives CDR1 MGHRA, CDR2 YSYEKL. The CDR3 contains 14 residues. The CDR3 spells CASSQRTGARWQYF. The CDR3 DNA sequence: TGCGCCAGCAGCCAAAGGACAGGGGCTCGGTGGCAGTACTTC.

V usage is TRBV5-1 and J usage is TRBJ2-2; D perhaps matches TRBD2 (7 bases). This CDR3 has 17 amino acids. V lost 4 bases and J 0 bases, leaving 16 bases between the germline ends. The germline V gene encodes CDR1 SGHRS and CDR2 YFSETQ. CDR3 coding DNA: TGCGCCAGCAGCCTGGCGCGCGGGGGCCCGAACACCGGGGAGCTGTTTTTT. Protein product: CASSLARGGPNTGELFF.

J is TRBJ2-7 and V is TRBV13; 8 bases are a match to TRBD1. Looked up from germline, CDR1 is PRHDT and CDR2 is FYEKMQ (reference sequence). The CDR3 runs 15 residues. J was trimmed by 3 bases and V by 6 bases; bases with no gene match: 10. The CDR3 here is CASSFGTGRGYEQYF. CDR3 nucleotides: TGTGCCAGCAGTTTTGGGACAGGAAGAGGCTACGAGCAGTACTTC.

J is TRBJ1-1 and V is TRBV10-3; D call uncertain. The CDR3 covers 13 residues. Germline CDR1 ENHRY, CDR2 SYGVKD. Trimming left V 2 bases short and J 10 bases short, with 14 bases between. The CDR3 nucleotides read TGTGCCATCAGTGAGGGGCAAACTCGTGGAGCTTTCTTT. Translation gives CAISEGQTRGAFF.

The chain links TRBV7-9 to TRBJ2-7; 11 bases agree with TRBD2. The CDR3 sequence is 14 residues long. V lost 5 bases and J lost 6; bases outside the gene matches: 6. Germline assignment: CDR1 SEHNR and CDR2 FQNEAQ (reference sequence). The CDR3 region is CASSRLSGRAEQYF. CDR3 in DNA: TGTGCCAGCAGCCGACTTAGCGGGAGGGCCGAGCAGTACTTC.

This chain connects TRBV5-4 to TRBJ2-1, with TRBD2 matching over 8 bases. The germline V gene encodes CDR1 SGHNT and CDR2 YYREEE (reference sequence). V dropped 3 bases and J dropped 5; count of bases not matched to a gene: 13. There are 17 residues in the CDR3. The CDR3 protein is CASSSGGFRGGDNEQFF. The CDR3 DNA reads TGTGCCAGCAGCTCCGGAGGGTTCCGGGGGGGCGACAATGAGCAGTTCTTC.

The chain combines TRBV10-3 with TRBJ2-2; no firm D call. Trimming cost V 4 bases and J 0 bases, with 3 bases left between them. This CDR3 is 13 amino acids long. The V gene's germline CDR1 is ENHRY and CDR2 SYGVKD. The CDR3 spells CAISVSNTGELFF. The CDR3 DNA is TGTGCCATCAGTGTCTCGAACACCGGGGAGCTGTTTTTT.

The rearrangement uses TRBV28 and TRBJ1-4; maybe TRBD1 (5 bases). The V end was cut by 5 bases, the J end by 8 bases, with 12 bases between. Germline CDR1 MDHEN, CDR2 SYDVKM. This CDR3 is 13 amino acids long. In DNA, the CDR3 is TGTGCCAGCAGTCTAAACCAGGGAGAAAAACTGTTTTTT. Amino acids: CASSLNQGEKLFF.